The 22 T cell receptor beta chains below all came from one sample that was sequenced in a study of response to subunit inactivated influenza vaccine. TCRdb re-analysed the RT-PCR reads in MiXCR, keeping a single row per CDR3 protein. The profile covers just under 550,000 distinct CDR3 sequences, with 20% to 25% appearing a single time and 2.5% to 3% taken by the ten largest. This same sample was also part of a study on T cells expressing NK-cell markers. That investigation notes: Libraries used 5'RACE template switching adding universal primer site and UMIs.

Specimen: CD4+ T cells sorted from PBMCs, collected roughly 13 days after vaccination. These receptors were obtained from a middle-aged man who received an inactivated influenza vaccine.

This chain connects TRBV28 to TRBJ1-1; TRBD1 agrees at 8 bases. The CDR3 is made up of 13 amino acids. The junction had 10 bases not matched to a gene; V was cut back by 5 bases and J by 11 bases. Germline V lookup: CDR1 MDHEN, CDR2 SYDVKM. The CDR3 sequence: CASSNSGGFAAFF. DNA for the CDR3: TGTGCCAGCAGTAATTCAGGGGGCTTTGCTGCTTTCTTT.

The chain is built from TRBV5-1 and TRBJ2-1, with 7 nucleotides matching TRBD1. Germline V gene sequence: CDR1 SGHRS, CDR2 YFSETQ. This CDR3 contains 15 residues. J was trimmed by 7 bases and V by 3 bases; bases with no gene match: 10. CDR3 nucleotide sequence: TGCGCCAGCAGCTCCACAGGGGCCCCGAGTAATGAGCAGTTCTTC. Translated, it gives CASSSTGAPSNEQFF.

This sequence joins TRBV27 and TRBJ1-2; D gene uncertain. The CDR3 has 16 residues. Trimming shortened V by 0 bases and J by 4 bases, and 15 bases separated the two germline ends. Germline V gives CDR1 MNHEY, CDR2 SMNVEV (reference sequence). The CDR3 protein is CASSLSSQWTSYGYTF. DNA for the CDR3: TGTGCCAGCAGTTTATCATCCCAATGGACGTCCTATGGCTACACCTTC.

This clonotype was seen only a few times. The CDR3 DNA sequence: TGCAGTGCTAGCTGGGGTAGCGGGAGGTTCAATGAGCAGTTCTTC. Amino acids: CSASWGSGRFNEQFF. The gene calls are TRBV20-1 and TRBJ2-1; 10 positions agree with TRBD2. The CDR3 loop spans 15 amino acids. The germline V gene has CDR1 DFQATT and CDR2 SNEGSKA (reference sequence). V shed 3 bases and J 6 bases; nucleotides not matched to a gene: 8.

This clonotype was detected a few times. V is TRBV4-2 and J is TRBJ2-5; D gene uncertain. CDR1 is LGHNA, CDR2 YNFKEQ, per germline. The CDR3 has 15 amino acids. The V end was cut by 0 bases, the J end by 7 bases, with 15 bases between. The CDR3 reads CASSQDFLGRPTQYF. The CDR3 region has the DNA TGTGCCAGCAGCCAAGACTTTCTAGGGCGACCGACCCAGTACTTC.

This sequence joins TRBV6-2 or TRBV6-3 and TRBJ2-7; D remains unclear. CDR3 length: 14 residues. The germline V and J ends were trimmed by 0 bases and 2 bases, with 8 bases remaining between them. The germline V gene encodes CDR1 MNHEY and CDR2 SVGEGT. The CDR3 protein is CASSYSRSPYEQYF. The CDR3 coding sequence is TGTGCCAGCAGTTACTCGAGGTCCCCCTACGAGCAGTACTTC.

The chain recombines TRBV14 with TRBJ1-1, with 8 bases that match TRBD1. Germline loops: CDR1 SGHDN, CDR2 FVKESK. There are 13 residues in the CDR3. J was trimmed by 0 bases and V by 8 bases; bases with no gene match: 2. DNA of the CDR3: TGTGCCAGCGGACAGGGCGTGAACACTGAAGCTTTCTTT. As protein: CASGQGVNTEAFF. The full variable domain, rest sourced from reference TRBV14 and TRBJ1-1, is EAGVTQFPSHSVIEKGQTVTLRCDPISGHDNLYWYRRVMGKEIKFLLHFVKESKQDESGMPNNRFLAERTGGTYSTLKVQPAELEDSGVYFCASGQGVNTEAFFGQGTRLTVV.

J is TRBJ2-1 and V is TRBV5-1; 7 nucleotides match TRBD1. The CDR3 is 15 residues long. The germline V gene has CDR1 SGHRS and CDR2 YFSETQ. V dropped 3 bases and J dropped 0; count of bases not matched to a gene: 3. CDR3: CASSWDSSSYNEQFF. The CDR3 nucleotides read TGCGCCAGCAGCTGGGACAGTTCCTCCTACAATGAGCAGTTCTTC.

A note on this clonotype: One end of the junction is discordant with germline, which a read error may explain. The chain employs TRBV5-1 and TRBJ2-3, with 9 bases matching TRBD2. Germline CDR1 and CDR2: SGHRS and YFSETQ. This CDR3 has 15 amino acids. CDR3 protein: CVSKTLAGNTDTQYF. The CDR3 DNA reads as TGCGTCAGCAAGACCCTAGCGGGAAACACAGATACGCAGTATTTT.

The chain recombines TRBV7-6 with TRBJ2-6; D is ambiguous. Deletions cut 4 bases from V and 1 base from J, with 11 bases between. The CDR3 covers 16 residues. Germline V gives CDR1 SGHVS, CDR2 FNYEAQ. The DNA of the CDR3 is TGTGCCAGCAGCTCTTACACAGATTCTGGGGCCAACGTCCTGACTTTC. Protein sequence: CASSSYTDSGANVLTF.

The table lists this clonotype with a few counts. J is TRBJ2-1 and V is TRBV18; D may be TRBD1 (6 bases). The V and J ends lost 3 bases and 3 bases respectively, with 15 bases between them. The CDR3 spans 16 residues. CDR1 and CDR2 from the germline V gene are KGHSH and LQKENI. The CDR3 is CASSPIGGLGYNEQFF. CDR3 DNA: TGTGCCAGCTCACCTATAGGGGGATTGGGCTACAATGAGCAGTTCTTC.

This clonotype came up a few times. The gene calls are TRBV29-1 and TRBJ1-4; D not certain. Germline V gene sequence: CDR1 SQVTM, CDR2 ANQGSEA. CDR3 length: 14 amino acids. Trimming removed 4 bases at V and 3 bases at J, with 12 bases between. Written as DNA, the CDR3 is TGCAGCGTTGCGGTCAGGCGGGCTAATGAAAAACTGTTTTTT. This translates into CSVAVRRANEKLFF.

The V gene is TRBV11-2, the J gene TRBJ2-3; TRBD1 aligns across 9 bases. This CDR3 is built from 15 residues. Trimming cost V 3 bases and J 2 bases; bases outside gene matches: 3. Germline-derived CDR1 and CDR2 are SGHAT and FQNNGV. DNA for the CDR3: TGTGCCAGCAGCTTTCGGGACAGGGTCACAGATACGCAGTATTTT. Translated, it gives CASSFRDRVTDTQYF.

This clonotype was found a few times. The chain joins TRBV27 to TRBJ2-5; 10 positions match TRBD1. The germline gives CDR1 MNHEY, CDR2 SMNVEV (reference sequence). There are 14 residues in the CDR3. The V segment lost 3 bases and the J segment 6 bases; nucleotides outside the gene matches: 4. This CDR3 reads CASSFRDRGKTQYF. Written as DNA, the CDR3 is TGTGCCAGCAGTTTCCGGGACAGGGGAAAGACCCAGTACTTC.

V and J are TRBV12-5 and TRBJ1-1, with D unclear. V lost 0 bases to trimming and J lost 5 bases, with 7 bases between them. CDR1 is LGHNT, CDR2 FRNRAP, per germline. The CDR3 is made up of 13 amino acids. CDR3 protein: CASGLVARTEAFF. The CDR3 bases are TGTGCTAGTGGTTTGGTAGCTAGGACTGAAGCTTTCTTT.

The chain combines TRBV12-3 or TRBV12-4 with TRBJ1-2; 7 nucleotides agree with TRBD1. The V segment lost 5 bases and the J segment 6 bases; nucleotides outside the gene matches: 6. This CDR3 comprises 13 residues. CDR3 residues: CASSNYRGDGYTF. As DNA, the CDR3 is TGTGCCAGCAGTAACTACAGGGGTGATGGCTACACCTTC.

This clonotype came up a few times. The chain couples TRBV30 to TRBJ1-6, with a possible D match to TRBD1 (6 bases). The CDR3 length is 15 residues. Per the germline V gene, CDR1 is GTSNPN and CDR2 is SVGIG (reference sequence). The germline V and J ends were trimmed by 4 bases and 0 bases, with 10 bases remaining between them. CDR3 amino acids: CAWTGVSSYNSPLHF. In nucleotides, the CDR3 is TGTGCCTGGACAGGGGTGAGCTCCTATAATTCACCCCTCCACTTT. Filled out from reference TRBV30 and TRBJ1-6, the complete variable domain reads SQTIHQWPATLVQPVGSPLSLECTVEGTSNPNLYWYRQAAGRGLQLLFYSVGIGQISSEVPQNLSASRPQDRQFILSSKKLLLSDSGFYLCAWTGVSSYNSPLHFGNGTRLTVT.

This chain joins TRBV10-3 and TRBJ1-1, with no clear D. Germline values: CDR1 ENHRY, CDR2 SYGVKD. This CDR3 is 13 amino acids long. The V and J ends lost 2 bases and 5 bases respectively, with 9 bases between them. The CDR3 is CAISEGVGTEAFF. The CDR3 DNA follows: TGTGCCATCAGTGAGGGAGTAGGGACTGAAGCTTTCTTT.

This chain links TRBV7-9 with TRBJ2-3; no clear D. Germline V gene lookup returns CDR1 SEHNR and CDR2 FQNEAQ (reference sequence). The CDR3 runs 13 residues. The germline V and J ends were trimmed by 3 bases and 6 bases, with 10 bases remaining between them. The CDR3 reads CASSFYPMDTQYF. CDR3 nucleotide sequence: TGTGCCAGCAGCTTTTATCCTATGGATACGCAGTATTTT.

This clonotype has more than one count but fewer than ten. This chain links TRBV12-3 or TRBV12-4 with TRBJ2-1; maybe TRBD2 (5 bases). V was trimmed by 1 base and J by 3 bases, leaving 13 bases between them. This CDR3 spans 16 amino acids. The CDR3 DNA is TGTGCCAGCAGTTTAGAAGCGGAGACACTCTACAATGAGCAGTTCTTC. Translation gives CASSLEAETLYNEQFF.

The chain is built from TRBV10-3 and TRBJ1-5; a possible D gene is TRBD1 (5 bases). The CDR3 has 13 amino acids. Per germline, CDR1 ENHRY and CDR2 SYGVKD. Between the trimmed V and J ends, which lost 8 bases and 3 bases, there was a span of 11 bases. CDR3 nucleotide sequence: TGTGCCATCGCCCAGGGACCCAATCAGCCCCAGCATTTT. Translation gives CAIAQGPNQPQHF.

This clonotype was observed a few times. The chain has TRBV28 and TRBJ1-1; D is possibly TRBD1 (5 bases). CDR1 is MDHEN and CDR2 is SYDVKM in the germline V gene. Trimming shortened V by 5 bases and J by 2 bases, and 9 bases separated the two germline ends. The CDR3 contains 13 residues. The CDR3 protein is CASSTDTNTEAFF. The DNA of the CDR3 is TGTGCCAGCAGTACGGACACTAACACTGAAGCTTTCTTT.